The T cell receptor (beta chain) described here comes from a study of T-cell reconstitution after alpha-beta-depleted transplantation in children. CDR1 is SEHNR and CDR2 is FQNEAQ in the germline V gene (reference sequence). Trimming took 6 bases from V and 1 from J, leaving 10 bases between them. The CDR3 has 13 amino acids. Unique molecular identifiers were used to barcode this TCRbeta library. TCRdb reprocessed the PCR reads via MiXCR and lists one record per CDR3 protein. This table has approximately 200,000 distinct CDR3 sequences, about 6% appearing once. This clonotype was seen at least ten times. Antigen: not known. The study's findings and limits: It was reported that alpha-beta T cells came from several hundred expanded graft clones (about two months after transplant). Most T-cell counts and diversity one year after the transplant came from T cells that were newly produced. At day 60, the high TCRbeta diversity found in some patients originated from recipient T cells and thymic progenitors that had survived.

This clonotype was obtained from a girl under three years old with combined immunodeficiency, due to receive a stem cell transplant. V usage is TRBV7-9 and J usage is TRBJ2-7, with D possibly being TRBD1 (5 bases). The sample in question was PBMCs, obtained before TCRalphabeta/CD19-depleted stem cell transplant. In DNA form, the CDR3 reads TGTGCCAGCAGAAGGACACCGTCCTACGAGCAGTACTTC. Encoded protein: CASRRTPSYEQYF.